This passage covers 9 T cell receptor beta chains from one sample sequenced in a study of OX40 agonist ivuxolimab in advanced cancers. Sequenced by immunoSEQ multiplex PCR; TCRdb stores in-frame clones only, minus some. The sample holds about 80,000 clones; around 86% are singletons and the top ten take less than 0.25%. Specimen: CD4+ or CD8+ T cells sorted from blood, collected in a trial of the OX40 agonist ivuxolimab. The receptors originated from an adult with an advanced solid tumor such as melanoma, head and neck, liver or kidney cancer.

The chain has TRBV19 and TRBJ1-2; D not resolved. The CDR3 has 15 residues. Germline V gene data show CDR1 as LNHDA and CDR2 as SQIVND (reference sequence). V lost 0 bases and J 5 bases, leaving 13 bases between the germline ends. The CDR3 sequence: CASSIDLYYTYGYTF. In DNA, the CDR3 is TGTGCCAGTAGTATAGATCTATACTACACGTATGGCTACACCTTC.

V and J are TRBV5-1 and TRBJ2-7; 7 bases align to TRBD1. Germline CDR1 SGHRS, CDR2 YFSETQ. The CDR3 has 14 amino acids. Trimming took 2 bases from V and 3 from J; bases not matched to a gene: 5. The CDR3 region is CASSFPGQNYEQYF. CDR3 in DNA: TGCGCCAGCAGCTTTCCGGGACAGAACTACGAGCAGTACTTC. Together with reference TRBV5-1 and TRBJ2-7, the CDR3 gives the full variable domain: KAGVTQTPRYLIKTRGQQVTLSCSPISGHRSVSWYQQTPGQGLQFLFEYFSETQRNKGNFPGRFSGRQFSNSRSEMNVSTLELGDSALYLCASSFPGQNYEQYFGPGTRLTVT.

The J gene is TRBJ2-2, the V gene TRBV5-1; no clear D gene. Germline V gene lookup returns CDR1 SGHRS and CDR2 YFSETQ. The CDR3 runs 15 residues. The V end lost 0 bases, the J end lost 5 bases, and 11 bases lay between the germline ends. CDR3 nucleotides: TGCGCCAGCAGCTTGGCCACGACATCAACCGGGGAGCTGTTTTTT. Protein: CASSLATTSTGELFF. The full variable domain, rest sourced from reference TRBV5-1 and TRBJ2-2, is KAGVTQTPRYLIKTRGQQVTLSCSPISGHRSVSWYQQTPGQGLQFLFEYFSETQRNKGNFPGRFSGRQFSNSRSEMNVSTLELGDSALYLCASSLATTSTGELFFGEGSRLTVL.

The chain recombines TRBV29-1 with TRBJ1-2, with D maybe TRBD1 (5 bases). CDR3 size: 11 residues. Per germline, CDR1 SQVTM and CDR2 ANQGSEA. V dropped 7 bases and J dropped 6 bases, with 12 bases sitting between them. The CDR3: CSGTRDHGYTF. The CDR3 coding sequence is TGCAGCGGGACGAGGGACCATGGCTACACCTTC.

CDR3 residues: CASSQGWGEVAKNIQYF. The CDR3 nucleotides read TGCGCCAGCAGCCAAGGCTGGGGGGAGGTTGCCAAAAACATTCAGTACTTC. The rearrangement links TRBV4-1 to TRBJ2-4; tentative D call: TRBD2 (6 bases). Germline CDR1 is MGHRA and CDR2 is YSYEKL. The CDR3 extends over 17 amino acids. Trimming shortened V by 1 base and J by 1 base, and 14 bases separated the two germline ends.

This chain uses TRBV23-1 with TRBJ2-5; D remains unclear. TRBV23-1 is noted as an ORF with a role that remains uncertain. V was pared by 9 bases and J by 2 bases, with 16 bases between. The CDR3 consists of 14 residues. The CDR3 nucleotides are TGCGCCAGGACCCTCGGAGTTTGGCAAGAGACCCAGTACTTC. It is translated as CARTLGVWQETQYF.

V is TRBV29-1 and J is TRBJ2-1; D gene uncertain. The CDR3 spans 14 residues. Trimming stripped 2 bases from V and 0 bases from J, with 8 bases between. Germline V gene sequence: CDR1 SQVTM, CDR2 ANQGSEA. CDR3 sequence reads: CSVEPQSSYNEQFF. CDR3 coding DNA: TGCAGCGTTGAACCCCAAAGCTCCTACAATGAGCAGTTCTTC.

Here the CDR3 reads CASSAVRSADPYF. CDR3 DNA sequence: TGTGCCAGCAGCGCCGTTAGGTCAGCGGATCCGTACTTC. This chain joins TRBV7-8 and TRBJ2-7; perhaps TRBD2 as D (5 bases). The CDR3 contains 13 residues. V gave up 5 bases and J gave up 12 bases, with 20 bases separating them. Looked up from germline, CDR1 is SGHVS and CDR2 is FQNEAQ.

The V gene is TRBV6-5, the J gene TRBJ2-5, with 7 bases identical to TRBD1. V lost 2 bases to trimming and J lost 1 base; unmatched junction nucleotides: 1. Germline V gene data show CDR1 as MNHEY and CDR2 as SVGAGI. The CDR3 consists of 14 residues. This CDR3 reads CASSYGTAQETQYF. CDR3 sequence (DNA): TGTGCCAGCAGTTACGGGACAGCCCAAGAGACCCAGTACTTC.